The sample holds a few counts of the clone carrying this T cell receptor beta chain. CDR1 is SGHAT, CDR2 FQNNGV, per germline. The germline V and J ends were trimmed by 5 bases and 5 bases, with 21 bases remaining between them. This CDR3 comprises 16 residues. The treatment that donors received included nivolumab, ipilimumab, aspirin, low-dose cyclophosphamide and low-dose radiotherapy. Advanced solid tumors without tumor-infiltrating lymphocytes were required for inclusion. The data were obtained in a study of low-dose radiotherapy and immunotherapy resistance in tumors. Study overall: A dose of 1 Gy per fraction every two weeks went to Cohort 2, totaling 13 Gy over 26 weeks. Both drugs were delivered intravenously to patients (nivolumab 240 mg every two weeks and ipilimumab 1 mg/kg every six weeks).

With TRAV- and TRBV-specific primers, first-strand cDNA was made, covering the alpha and beta chains. With a V-primer adapter and a constant-region primer, TCRs were amplified for roughly 20 PCR cycles. TCRdb itself ran the reads through MiXCR, one entry per CDR3 protein. The repertoire has 10,000 to 15,000 distinct CDR3 sequences, 60% of them found once; the top ten carry less than 8.5%. V is TRBV11-2 and J is TRBJ2-5, with D perhaps matching TRBD1 (8 bases). This clonotype was obtained from a human donor with advanced metastatic prostate, ovarian, gallbladder or colorectal cancer (not recorded which). This table probably holds off-target reads from a library built for another chain. In nucleotides, the CDR3 is TGTGCCAGCAGCACTAGACAGGGGACTACGCGGGAGACCCAGTACTTC. Its protein is CASSTRQGTTRETQYF.